These 29 T cell receptor beta chains were all obtained from the same sample, sequenced in a study of cytomegalovirus exposure and HLA in healthy donors. Both 60 Vbeta primers and 13 Jbeta primers went into the PCR. Profiled with immunoSEQ multiplex PCR; TCRdb holds only in-frame clones, not every one. The profile shows 140,000 or so clones, 60% to 80% of them singletons. The sample comprised PBMCs. The origin of the receptors is a woman aged 25-40 years in good health and CMV-seronegative.

The chain joins TRBV19 to TRBJ2-2, with a tentative D call TRBD2 (6 bases). V lost 7 bases and J lost 1, with 13 bases in between. The V gene's germline CDR1 is LNHDA and CDR2 SQIVND (reference sequence). The CDR3 has 15 amino acids. The CDR3 coding sequence is TGTGCCAGTACCTCGGGACTTTTGAACACCGGGGAGCTGTTTTTT. Residues: CASTSGLLNTGELFF. The full variable domain, its missing parts supplied by reference TRBV19 and TRBJ2-2, is DGGITQSPKYLFRKEGQNVTLSCEQNLNHDAMYWYRQDPGQGLRLIYYSQIVNDFQKGDIAEGYSVSREKKESFPLTVTSAQKNPTAFYLCASTSGLLNTGELFFGEGSRLTVL.

As for this clone: Other DNA sequences of this sample code for an identical CDR3. This sequence joins TRBV6-5 and TRBJ2-1; 7 bases agree with TRBD2. The CDR3 has 16 residues. Germline V gene sequence: CDR1 MNHEY, CDR2 SVGAGI. The ends lost 0 bases at V and 3 bases at J; junction bases unmatched: 5. The CDR3 spells CASSYSVTSSYNEQFF. The CDR3 DNA follows: TGTGCCAGCAGTTACTCAGTGACTAGCAGCTACAATGAGCAGTTCTTC.

This clone has a single count. The chain joins TRBV11-2 to TRBJ1-6; D remains unclear. Germline V lookup: CDR1 SGHAT, CDR2 FQNNGV. This CDR3 comprises 17 residues. V lost 1 base and J 5 bases, leaving 15 bases between the germline ends. The CDR3 DNA reads TGTGCCAGCAGCTTAGCCCCTAACAGTGGAAATAATTCACCCCTCCACTTT. Its protein is CASSLAPNSGNNSPLHF.

The V call is TRBV4-1, the J call TRBJ2-1, with 7 bases that match TRBD2. Losses at the gene ends were 0 bases for V and 8 bases for J; bases not matched to a gene: 16. Germline V CDR1 and CDR2: MGHRA, YSYEKL. The CDR3 runs 18 residues. CDR3 in DNA: TGCGCCAGCAGCCAAGATCGGGGGAGTGGCGGGGGTCTAGATGAGCAGTTCTTC. Encoded protein: CASSQDRGSGGGLDEQFF.

The chain joins TRBV5-1 to TRBJ1-2, with 8 bases aligning to TRBD1. V gave up 5 bases and J gave up 5 bases; unmatched junction bases: 11. The CDR3 is made up of 15 amino acids. Germline lookup yields CDR1 SGHRS and CDR2 YFSETQ. The CDR3 DNA reads as TGCGCCAGCAGGGAAAATCAGGGGGCTCAGTATGGCTACACCTTC. Protein sequence: CASRENQGAQYGYTF.

This clone was observed a few times. The chain employs TRBV6-5 and TRBJ2-5, with D possibly TRBD2 on 6 matching bases. This CDR3 has 15 residues. Trimming shortened V by 0 bases and J by 1 base, and 9 bases separated the two germline ends. The V gene's germline CDR1 is MNHEY and CDR2 SVGAGI. The CDR3 loop reads CASSYSAGRQETQYF. CDR3 nucleotide sequence: TGTGCCAGCAGTTACTCGGCGGGGCGCCAAGAGACCCAGTACTTC.

V is TRBV28 and J is TRBJ1-1, with D unresolved. The CDR3 extends over 13 amino acids. V lost 5 bases to trimming and J lost 8 bases, with 15 bases between them. Germline V gene lookup returns CDR1 MDHEN and CDR2 SYDVKM. CDR3 sequence: CASSPLWSGEAFF. The DNA of the CDR3 is TGTGCCAGCAGTCCCCTGTGGTCGGGGGAAGCTTTCTTT. Supplemented by reference TRBV28 and TRBJ1-1, the full variable domain reads DVKVTQSSRYLVKRTGEKVFLECVQDMDHENMFWYRQDPGLGLRLIYFSYDVKMKEKGDIPEGYSVSREKKERFSLILESASTNQTSMYLCASSPLWSGEAFFGQGTRLTVV.

J is TRBJ2-7 and V is TRBV5-1; weak D call: TRBD1 (6 bases). Germline CDR1 and CDR2: SGHRS and YFSETQ. The CDR3 runs to 14 residues. Trimming took 4 bases from V and 2 from J, leaving 13 bases between them. The CDR3 bases are TGCGCCAGCAGCGCTTCGACAGGTACCTACGAGCAGTACTTC. This translates into CASSASTGTYEQYF.

V usage is TRBV5-5 and J usage is TRBJ2-7; tentative D call: TRBD1 (6 bases). V lost 4 bases, J lost 3 bases, and 17 bases lay in between. The CDR3 contains 15 residues. Germline V gene data show CDR1 as SGHKS and CDR2 as YYEKEE (reference sequence). This CDR3 is CASSLGQGLLYEQYF. For the CDR3, the DNA is TGTGCCAGCAGCCTGGGACAAGGCCTCCTCTACGAGCAGTACTTC.

CDR3 amino acids: CASSPGPDRKNYGYTF. The DNA of the CDR3 is TGTGCCAGCAGTCCCGGACCTGACAGGAAGAACTATGGCTACACCTTC. V gene TRBV7-2 combines with J gene TRBJ1-2, with TRBD1 as a possible D gene (6 bases). The CDR3 extends over 16 amino acids. Deletions cut 6 bases from V and 2 bases from J, with 19 bases between. From germline, CDR1 is SGHTA and CDR2 FQGNSA. The complete variable domain, with remaining parts taken from reference TRBV7-2 and TRBJ1-2, reads GAGVSQSPSNKVTEKGKDVELRCDPISGHTALYWYRQSLGQGLEFLIYFQGNSAPDKSGLPSDRFSAERTGGSVSTLTIQRTQQEDSAVYLCASSPGPDRKNYGYTFGSGTRLTVV.

The gene calls are TRBV18 and TRBJ1-1; TRBD1 agrees at 10 bases. Trimming cost V 3 bases and J 1 base; bases outside gene matches: 5. The CDR3 spans 16 residues. Germline assignment: CDR1 KGHSH and CDR2 LQKENI. CDR3 in amino acids: CASSPWTGGENTEAFF. CDR3 sequence (DNA): TGTGCCAGCTCACCTTGGACAGGGGGTGAGAACACTGAAGCTTTCTTT.

The chain has TRBV2 and TRBJ1-6, with 10 bases aligning to TRBD1. Trimming cost V 6 bases and J 10 bases; bases outside gene matches: 6. The CDR3 has 14 residues. The germline V gene encodes CDR1 SNHLY and CDR2 FYNNEI. The CDR3 sequence is CASSLTGGESPLHF. The CDR3 region has the DNA TGTGCCAGCAGCCTGACAGGGGGCGAATCACCCCTCCACTTT. Variable domain in full (rest from reference TRBV2 and TRBJ1-6): EPEVTQTPSHQVTQMGQEVILRCVPISNHLYFYWYRQILGQKVEFLVSFYNNEISEKSEIFDDQFSVERPDGSNFTLKIRSTKLEDSAMYFCASSLTGGESPLHFGNGTRLTVT.

V usage is TRBV5-8 and J usage is TRBJ1-1, with 7 bases matching TRBD1. This CDR3 has 13 residues. The V gene's germline CDR1 is SGHTS and CDR2 YDEGEE. After removal of 1 base from V and 7 bases from J, the junction contained 4 bases not matched to a gene. The CDR3 region has the DNA TGTGCCAGCAGCTTGTTAGGGGGCGTTGAAGCTTTCTTT. Encoded protein: CASSLLGGVEAFF.

A single count supports this clone. V is TRBV4-2 and J is TRBJ1-2; a possible D gene is TRBD1 (5 bases). The V end lost 0 bases, the J end lost 7 bases, and 12 bases lay between the germline ends. The germline V gene has CDR1 LGHNA and CDR2 YNFKEQ. This CDR3 spans 14 amino acids. The chain's CDR3 is CASSQEAGGGGYTF. In DNA form, the CDR3 reads TGTGCCAGCAGCCAAGAGGCCGGGGGAGGTGGCTACACCTTC.

V and J are TRBV18 and TRBJ1-1, with TRBD1 matching over 7 bases. Germline V lookup: CDR1 KGHSH, CDR2 LQKENI. The CDR3 totals 13 residues. Trimming cost V 4 bases and J 6 bases; bases outside gene matches: 5. The DNA for the CDR3 is TGTGCCAGCTCACAAGGGGGCCCTTCTGAAGCTTTCTTT. Encoded protein: CASSQGGPSEAFF.

The chain recombines TRBV19 with TRBJ2-2; 9 nucleotides match TRBD1. V lost 7 bases, J lost 6 bases, and 9 bases stayed unmatched. The CDR3 loop spans 15 amino acids. CDR1 and CDR2 (germline): LNHDA, SQIVND (reference sequence). Written as DNA, the CDR3 is TGTGCCAGTAAACCGGGACAGGGCGTTTCCGGGGAGCTGTTTTTT. Protein sequence: CASKPGQGVSGELFF.

The chain combines TRBV6-6 with TRBJ1-5; tentative D call: TRBD1 (6 bases). Per germline, CDR1 MNHNY and CDR2 SVGAGI (reference sequence). This CDR3 region has 15 residues. V was trimmed by 7 bases and J by 2 bases, leaving 15 bases between them. In nucleotides, the CDR3 is TGTGCCAGCACCCCCACCAGGGGTGGCAATCAGCCCCAGCATTTT. This codes for CASTPTRGGNQPQHF.

The genes are TRBV9 and TRBJ1-2; D is possibly TRBD1 (6 bases). This CDR3 region has 14 residues. Trimming pared 4 bases from V and 8 bases from J, leaving 18 bases between. Germline V CDR1 and CDR2: SGDLS, YYNGEE. CDR3 in amino acids: CASSPHGGGEGYTF. The CDR3 DNA reads as TGTGCCAGCAGCCCTCACGGCGGGGGCGAAGGCTACACCTTC.

As for this clone: The junction does not match germline at one end; this may be a read error. The rearrangement uses TRBV7-9 and TRBJ1-2; 8 positions agree with TRBD1. CDR1 SEHNR and CDR2 FQNEAQ come from the germline V gene (reference sequence). The CDR3 covers 16 residues. The CDR3 nucleotides read TGTTCCAGCAGCATGGACAGGGTGAAACGTAACTATGGCTACACCTTC. This sequence encodes CSSSMDRVKRNYGYTF.

This chain connects TRBV4-2 to TRBJ2-3; 10 nucleotides match TRBD2. CDR3 length equals 18 residues. Trimming took 6 bases from V and 1 from J; bases not matched to a gene: 13. The germline gives CDR1 LGHNA, CDR2 YNFKEQ. The CDR3 region is CASRSLQRGGPGTDTQYF. Here the CDR3 DNA reads TGTGCCAGCAGGTCCCTCCAGCGGGGGGGCCCGGGCACAGATACGCAGTATTTT.

The gene calls are TRBV5-4 and TRBJ2-3; D is uncertain. Trimming pared 0 bases from V and 0 bases from J, leaving 8 bases between. CDR1 and CDR2 (germline): SGHNT, YYREEE (reference sequence). The CDR3 runs to 15 residues. The CDR3 sequence: CASSLGIPSTDTQYF. The CDR3 DNA reads TGTGCCAGCAGCTTGGGTATCCCTAGCACAGATACGCAGTATTTT.

The rearrangement uses TRBV13 and TRBJ1-1, with TRBD1 matching over 7 bases. V lost 0 bases, J lost 3 bases, and 7 bases stayed unmatched. Per germline, CDR1 PRHDT and CDR2 FYEKMQ (reference sequence). CDR3 length: 16 amino acids. The CDR3 nucleotides are TGTGCCAGCAGCTTAGGTCGGGACAGTTCGGACACTGAAGCTTTCTTT. This codes for CASSLGRDSSDTEAFF.

The chain carries TRBV5-4 and TRBJ1-4; D is possibly TRBD1 (5 bases). This CDR3 has 17 residues. Germline values: CDR1 SGHNT, CDR2 YYREEE (reference sequence). Trimming pared 4 bases from V and 8 bases from J, leaving 24 bases between. The CDR3: CASSHAGPPTSGEKLFF. CDR3 nucleotides: TGTGCCAGCAGCCACGCGGGACCCCCCACGTCCGGGGAAAAACTGTTTTTT.

This clone has a handful of counts. The rearrangement joins TRBV4-2 to TRBJ1-1; D is possibly TRBD1 (6 bases). The V and J ends lost 5 bases and 8 bases respectively, with 9 bases between them. Looked up from germline, CDR1 is LGHNA and CDR2 is YNFKEQ. The CDR3 sequence is 11 residues long. The CDR3 DNA follows: TGTGCCAGCAGCTCCGGGACAGAAGCTTTCTTT. This encodes CASSSGTEAFF.

This chain uses TRBV5-1 with TRBJ1-1; possibly TRBD1 for D (5 bases). Germline assignment: CDR1 SGHRS and CDR2 YFSETQ. The CDR3 has 13 residues. The V end was cut by 1 base, the J end by 6 bases, with 10 bases between. This chain's CDR3 is CASSLTQVSEAFF. DNA of the CDR3: TGCGCCAGCAGCTTGACACAGGTTTCTGAAGCTTTCTTT. The full variable domain, with the rest looked up from reference TRBV5-1 and TRBJ1-1, is KAGVTQTPRYLIKTRGQQVTLSCSPISGHRSVSWYQQTPGQGLQFLFEYFSETQRNKGNFPGRFSGRQFSNSRSEMNVSTLELGDSALYLCASSLTQVSEAFFGQGTRLTVV.

V usage is TRBV27 and J usage is TRBJ2-7, with 9 bases aligning to TRBD1. Germline CDR1 reads MNHEY; CDR2 reads SMNVEV (reference sequence). The J segment lost 5 bases and the V segment lost 5 bases, leaving 4 bases of the junction unmatched. The CDR3 spans 13 residues. The CDR3 DNA reads as TGTGCCAGCAGTCCGGGGACAGGGAACGAGCAGTACTTC. This translates into CASSPGTGNEQYF.

Only one count was recorded for this clone. This sequence joins TRBV5-1 and TRBJ1-3, with 10 bases identical to TRBD1. V shed 0 bases and J 2 bases; nucleotides not matched to a gene: 2. CDR1 is SGHRS and CDR2 is YFSETQ in the germline V gene. The CDR3 totals 16 residues. As DNA, the CDR3 is TGCGCCAGCAGCTTGGAGGGACAGGGGACTGGAAACACCATATATTTT. Its translation: CASSLEGQGTGNTIYF.

V and J are TRBV5-1 and TRBJ1-1, with TRBD1 identical over 8 bases. Trimming took 0 bases from V and 1 from J; bases not matched to a gene: 2. The CDR3 has 15 amino acids. CDR1 is SGHRS, CDR2 YFSETQ, per germline. CDR3 sequence reads: CASSLVGTGNTEAFF. The DNA for the CDR3 is TGCGCCAGCAGCTTGGTTGGGACAGGGAACACTGAAGCTTTCTTT.

The gene calls are TRBV6-5 and TRBJ1-2, with 8 bases that match TRBD1. J gave up 3 bases and V 5 bases, and 5 bases lay outside the gene matches. This CDR3 is 14 amino acids long. Germline V lookup: CDR1 MNHEY, CDR2 SVGAGI. As DNA, the CDR3 is TGTGCCAGCAGTAGGGACAGGAGCTACTATGGCTACACCTTC. This gives the protein CASSRDRSYYGYTF.